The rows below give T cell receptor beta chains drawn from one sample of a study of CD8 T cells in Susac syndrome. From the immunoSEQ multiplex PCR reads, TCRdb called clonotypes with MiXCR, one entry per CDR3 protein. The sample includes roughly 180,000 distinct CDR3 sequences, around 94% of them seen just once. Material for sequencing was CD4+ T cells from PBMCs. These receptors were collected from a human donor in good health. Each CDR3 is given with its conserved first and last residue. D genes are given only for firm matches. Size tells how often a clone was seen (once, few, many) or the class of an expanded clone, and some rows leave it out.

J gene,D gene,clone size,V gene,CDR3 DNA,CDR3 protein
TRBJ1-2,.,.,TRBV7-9,TGTGCCAGCAGCCCTGGCGGAACCTATGGCTACACCTTC,CASSPGGTYGYTF
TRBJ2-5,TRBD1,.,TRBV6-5,TGTGCCAGCAGTTACGGACAGGGCCGGCAAGAGACCCAGTACTTC,CASSYGQGRQETQYF
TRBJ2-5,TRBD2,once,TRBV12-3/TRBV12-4,TGTGCCAGCAGGTCCGCCGGGACTAGGGGCGGGACCCAGTACTTC,CASRSAGTRGGTQYF
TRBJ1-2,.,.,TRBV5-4,TGTGCCAGCAGCGACGACAGCAGGGGCTACACCTTC,CASSDDSRGYTF
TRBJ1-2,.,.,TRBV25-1,TGTGCCAGCAGTAAAGAGGCTAGGGGCTATGGCTACACCTTC,CASSKEARGYGYTF
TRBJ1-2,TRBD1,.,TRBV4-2,TGTGCCAGCAGCCAAGATATCGGACAGGACTTGTCGGATGGCTACACCTTC,CASSQDIGQDLSDGYTF
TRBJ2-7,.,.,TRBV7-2,TGTGCCAGCAGTCCTCGGGCAGGGAGCTCCTACGAGCAGTACTTC,CASSPRAGSSYEQYF
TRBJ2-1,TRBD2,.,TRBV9,TGTGCCAGCAGCGTAGCCAGCGGGGGCCACAGTGAGCAGTTCTTC,CASSVASGGHSEQFF
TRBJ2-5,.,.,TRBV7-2,TGTGCCAGCAGCGCCGCCCCGGGAGAGACCCAGTACTTC,CASSAAPGETQYF
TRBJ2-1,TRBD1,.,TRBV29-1,TGCAGCGTTATGACAGGGGGTAGAAATGAGCAGTTCTTC,CSVMTGGRNEQFF
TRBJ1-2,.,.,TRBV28,TGTGCCAGCAGTTTTCCTACAGGGAGCTATGGCTACACCTTC,CASSFPTGSYGYTF
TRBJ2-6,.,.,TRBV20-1,TGCAGTGCTAAGCCCTACTCTGGGGCCAACGTCCTGACTTTC,CSAKPYSGANVLTF
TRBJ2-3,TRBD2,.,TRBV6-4,TGTGCCAGCCGTCCTAGCGGGGGGAGCACAGATACGCAGTATTTT,CASRPSGGSTDTQYF
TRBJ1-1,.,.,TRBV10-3,TGTGCCATCAGTGTTCAGGGGACTGAAGCTTTCTTT,CAISVQGTEAFF
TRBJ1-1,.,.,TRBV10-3,TGTGCCATCAGTGATGGAGGTCACACTGAAGCTTTCTTT,CAISDGGHTEAFF
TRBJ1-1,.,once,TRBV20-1,TGCAGTGCTAGCTCTCAGGTGAACACTGAAGCTTTCTTT,CSASSQVNTEAFF
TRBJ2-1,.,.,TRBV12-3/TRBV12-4,TGTGCCAGCAGTATACCGGGACTCCACAATGAGCAGTTCTTC,CASSIPGLHNEQFF
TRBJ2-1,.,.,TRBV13,TGTGCCAGCAGCGCCCGATACAACGAGCAGTTCTTC,CASSARYNEQFF
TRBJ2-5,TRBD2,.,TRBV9,TGTGCCAGCAGCCCCGGGGGGACGCACCAAGAGACCCAGTACTTC,CASSPGGTHQETQYF
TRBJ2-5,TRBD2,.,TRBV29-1,TGCAGCGTTGAAGATTATCGTGGTAGCGGGGGAAAAGAGACCCAGTACTTC,CSVEDYRGSGGKETQYF
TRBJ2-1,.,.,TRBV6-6,TGTGCCAGCAGTTCCCCGTGGGGGGAGCAGTTCTTC,CASSSPWGEQFF